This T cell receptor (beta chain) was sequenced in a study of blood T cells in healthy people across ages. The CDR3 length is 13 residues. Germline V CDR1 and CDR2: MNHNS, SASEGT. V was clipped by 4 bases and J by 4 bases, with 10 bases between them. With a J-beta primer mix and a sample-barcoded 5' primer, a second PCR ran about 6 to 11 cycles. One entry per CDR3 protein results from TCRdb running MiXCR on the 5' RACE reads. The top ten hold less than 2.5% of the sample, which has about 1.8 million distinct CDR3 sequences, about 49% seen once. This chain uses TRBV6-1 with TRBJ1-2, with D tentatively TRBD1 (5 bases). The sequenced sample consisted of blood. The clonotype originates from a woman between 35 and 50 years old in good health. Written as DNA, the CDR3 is TGTGCCAGCAGTGCCGGCAGGGCCTATGGCTACACCTTC. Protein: CASSAGRAYGYTF.